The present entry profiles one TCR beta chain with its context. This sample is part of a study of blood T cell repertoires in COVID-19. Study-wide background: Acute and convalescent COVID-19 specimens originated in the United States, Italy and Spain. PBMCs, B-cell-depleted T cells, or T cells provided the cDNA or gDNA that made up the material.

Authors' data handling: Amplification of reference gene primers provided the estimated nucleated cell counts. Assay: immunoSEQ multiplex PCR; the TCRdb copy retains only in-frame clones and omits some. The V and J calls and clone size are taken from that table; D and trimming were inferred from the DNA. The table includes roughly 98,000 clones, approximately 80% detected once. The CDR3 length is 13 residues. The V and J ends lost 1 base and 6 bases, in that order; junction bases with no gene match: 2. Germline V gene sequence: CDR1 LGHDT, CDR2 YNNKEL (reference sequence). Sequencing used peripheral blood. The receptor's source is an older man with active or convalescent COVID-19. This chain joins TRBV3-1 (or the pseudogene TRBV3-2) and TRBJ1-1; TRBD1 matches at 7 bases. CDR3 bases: TGTGCCAGCAGCCAAGCGACAGGGTCTGAAGCTTTCTTT. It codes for CASSQATGSEAFF.